The next 18 T cell receptor beta chains were all read from a single sample in a study of blood T cell repertoires in COVID-19 (dated by TCRdb to about 2020). The receptor library was made with the immunoSEQ multiplex PCR assay. The immuneACCESS repertoire file appears here via TCRdb, limited to in-frame rearrangements. These files lack a portion of the clones; in checked studies, under half of the deficit traces to unresolved V genes, and the cause of the others is not known. Within this sample are a few hundred thousand clones, with more than 70% of them counted one time only. The top ten clonotypes cover about 3% of the sample. The sequenced material came from peripheral blood. These TCRs come from a woman aged 25 to 45 with COVID-19, enrolled during active disease.

The V call is TRBV3-1 (or the pseudogene TRBV3-2), the J call TRBJ1-5; D remains unclear. This CDR3 is 13 amino acids long. V was trimmed by 1 base and J by 11 bases, leaving 12 bases between them. Germline V gene lookup returns CDR1 LGHDT and CDR2 YNNKEL (reference sequence). CDR3 bases: TGTGCCAGCAGCCAAGTTATCACAGCCACCCAGCATTTT. The encoded protein is CASSQVITATQHF.

The rearrangement links TRBV5-8 to TRBJ1-1; TRBD1 matches 7 bases. CDR1 SGHTS and CDR2 YDEGEE come from the germline V gene. This CDR3 has 13 amino acids. Germline trimming cut 1 base from V and 8 bases from J; bases unmatched to any gene: 5. Here the CDR3 DNA reads TGTGCCAGCAGCTTGATAGGGGGCAGCGAAGCTTTCTTT. Protein: CASSLIGGSEAFF. The full variable domain, in which reference TRBV5-8 and TRBJ1-1 provide the parts outside the CDR3, is EAGVTQSPTHLIKTRGQQATLRCSPISGHTSVYWYQQALGLGLQFLLWYDEGEERNRGNFPPRFSGRQFPNYSSELNVNALELEDSALYLCASSLIGGSEAFFGQGTRLTVV.

The rearrangement uses TRBV10-3 and TRBJ2-3, with 7 bases identical to TRBD2. Trimming cost V 7 bases and J 2 bases; bases outside gene matches: 6. The CDR3 is 14 residues long. Germline V gives CDR1 ENHRY, CDR2 SYGVKD. Written as DNA, the CDR3 is TGTGCCATCAACCAGGCGGGAGACACAGATACGCAGTATTTT. Its translation: CAINQAGDTDTQYF.

The chain uses TRBV15 and TRBJ2-3, with D possibly TRBD2 on 7 matching bases. V lost 3 bases to trimming and J lost 3 bases, with 22 bases between them. Germline CDR1 and CDR2: LNHNV and YYDKDF (reference sequence). The CDR3 length is 18 residues. DNA for the CDR3: TGTGCCACCAGCAGGTTATCGGGGGCGGGAGATATAACAGATACGCAGTATTTT. It encodes CATSRLSGAGDITDTQYF.

The chain joins TRBV28 to TRBJ2-1; possibly TRBD1 for D (7 bases). V was clipped by 6 bases and J by 12 bases, with 24 bases between them. The CDR3 sequence is 15 residues long. Germline V lookup: CDR1 MDHEN, CDR2 SYDVKM. CDR3 in amino acids: CASRLQGDSGGGQFF. CDR3 coding DNA: TGTGCCAGCAGGCTCCAGGGGGACTCAGGTGGGGGGCAGTTCTTC.

The chain carries TRBV9 and TRBJ2-3; D remains unclear. This CDR3 contains 13 residues. From germline, CDR1 is SGDLS and CDR2 YYNGEE. V was clipped by 4 bases and J by 2 bases, with 8 bases between them. CDR3 coding DNA: TGTGCCAGCAGCAGAGCCCTCACAGATACGCAGTATTTT. Its protein is CASSRALTDTQYF.

The chain recombines TRBV6-2 or TRBV6-3 with TRBJ2-7; 8 bases are shared with TRBD2. Germline CDR1 reads MNHEY; CDR2 reads SVGEGT. Germline trimming cut 0 bases from V and 6 bases from J; bases unmatched to any gene: 7. The CDR3 consists of 15 residues. This chain's CDR3 is CASSYSGVAGFEQYV. The CDR3 DNA follows: TGTGCCAGCAGTTACTCAGGGGTAGCGGGATTCGAGCAGTACGTC.

J is TRBJ1-1 and V is TRBV9, with D maybe TRBD1 (5 bases). Trimming stripped 0 bases from V and 6 bases from J, with 9 bases between. The CDR3 has 13 residues. Germline loops: CDR1 SGDLS, CDR2 YYNGEE. The CDR3 sequence is CASSVAGEAEAFF. Here the CDR3 DNA reads TGTGCCAGCAGCGTAGCGGGGGAGGCTGAAGCTTTCTTT.

CDR3 DNA: TGTGCCAGCAGTACGAGCTCCTACAATGAGCAGTTCTTC. It yields the protein CASSTSSYNEQFF. The J gene is TRBJ2-1, the V gene TRBV27; D is undetermined. V shed 5 bases and J shed 0 bases, with 5 bases lying between them. The CDR3 is 13 residues long. Germline loops: CDR1 MNHEY, CDR2 SMNVEV (reference sequence).

The chain recombines TRBV24-1 with TRBJ2-7; D remains ambiguous. The germline V gene encodes CDR1 KGHDR and CDR2 SFDVKD. Trimming pared 2 bases from V and 0 bases from J, leaving 4 bases between. CDR3 length: 13 amino acids. CDR3 sequence reads: CATSDWASYEQYF. The CDR3 region has the DNA TGTGCCACCAGTGATTGGGCCTCCTACGAGCAGTACTTC.

The rearrangement joins TRBV27 to TRBJ2-7, with D possibly matching TRBD2 (6 bases). Germline V gene sequence: CDR1 MNHEY, CDR2 SMNVEV (reference sequence). The CDR3 spans 14 residues. V lost 2 bases, J lost 3 bases, and 11 bases lay in between. The CDR3 DNA follows: TGTGCCAGCAGTTTAAGCGGAGGGTTCTACGAGCAGTACTTC. Its translation: CASSLSGGFYEQYF.

The genes are TRBV6-5 and TRBJ2-5; 9 bases align to TRBD1. Germline CDR1 is MNHEY and CDR2 is SVGAGI. The CDR3 consists of 14 residues. The J segment lost 4 bases and the V segment lost 6 bases, leaving 6 bases of the junction unmatched. In DNA, the CDR3 is TGTGCCAGCAGGACCACAGGGGGCAGAGAGACCCAGTACTTC. As protein: CASRTTGGRETQYF.

This chain links TRBV23-1 with TRBJ1-5; D ambiguous. TRBV23-1 is annotated as an ORF whose role is uncertain. The CDR3 length is 14 residues. V lost 2 bases to trimming and J lost 7 bases, with 12 bases between them. CDR3 residues: CASSQRVPSQPQHF. CDR3 nucleotide sequence: TGCGCCAGCAGTCAACGGGTACCGAGCCAGCCCCAGCATTTT.

On this clone: Other DNA variants within this sample encode the same CDR3. The V call is TRBV27, the J call TRBJ2-1; D not certain. CDR3 size: 15 residues. V lost 2 bases, J lost 0 bases, and 8 bases lay in between. Looked up from germline, CDR1 is MNHEY and CDR2 is SMNVEV (reference sequence). CDR3 DNA sequence: TGTGCCAGCAGTTTAACGCGAAGCTCCTACAATGAGCAGTTCTTC. Translated, it gives CASSLTRSSYNEQFF.

In nucleotides, the CDR3 is TGCGCCAGCAGTGAGTTATGGACTAGCGGGGAGAATGAGCAGTTCTTC. It encodes CASSELWTSGENEQFF. The chain employs TRBV10-2 and TRBJ2-1; 12 bases align to TRBD2. V lost 1 base and J lost 7; bases outside the gene matches: 5. CDR3 length: 16 amino acids. In germline, CDR1 is WSHSY, CDR2 SAAADI.

The V call is TRBV12-5, the J call TRBJ2-1; possibly TRBD1 for D (6 bases). In germline, CDR1 is LGHNT, CDR2 FRNRAP. The CDR3 contains 17 residues. V gave up 3 bases and J gave up 8 bases, with 23 bases separating them. The CDR3: CASGFPEDSYPWDEQFF. The CDR3 DNA reads as TGTGCTAGTGGTTTCCCTGAGGACAGCTACCCTTGGGATGAGCAGTTCTTC.

The CDR3 nucleotides read TGTGCCAGCAGCTTAGTTCTGTCAGAGGCCTACGAGCAGTACTTC. This gives the protein CASSLVLSEAYEQYF. This chain uses TRBV7-2 with TRBJ2-7; no firm D call. Germline values: CDR1 SGHTA, CDR2 FQGNSA. V was pared by 1 base and J by 2 bases, with 12 bases between. The CDR3 extends over 15 amino acids. Full variable domain (rest looked up from reference TRBV7-2 and TRBJ2-7): GAGVSQSPSNKVTEKGKDVELRCDPISGHTALYWYRQSLGQGLEFLIYFQGNSAPDKSGLPSDRFSAERTGGSVSTLTIQRTQQEDSAVYLCASSLVLSEAYEQYFGPGTRLTVT.

This clone was picked up one time. The chain links TRBV30 to TRBJ2-3; 8 nucleotides agree with TRBD2. CDR1 and CDR2 (germline): GTSNPN, SVGIG (reference sequence). V gave up 5 bases and J gave up 6 bases; unmatched junction bases: 7. The CDR3 runs to 13 residues. The CDR3 DNA sequence: TGTGCCTGGGACGGGGGGGGAGTCGATACGCAGTATTTT. Its protein product is CAWDGGGVDTQYF.